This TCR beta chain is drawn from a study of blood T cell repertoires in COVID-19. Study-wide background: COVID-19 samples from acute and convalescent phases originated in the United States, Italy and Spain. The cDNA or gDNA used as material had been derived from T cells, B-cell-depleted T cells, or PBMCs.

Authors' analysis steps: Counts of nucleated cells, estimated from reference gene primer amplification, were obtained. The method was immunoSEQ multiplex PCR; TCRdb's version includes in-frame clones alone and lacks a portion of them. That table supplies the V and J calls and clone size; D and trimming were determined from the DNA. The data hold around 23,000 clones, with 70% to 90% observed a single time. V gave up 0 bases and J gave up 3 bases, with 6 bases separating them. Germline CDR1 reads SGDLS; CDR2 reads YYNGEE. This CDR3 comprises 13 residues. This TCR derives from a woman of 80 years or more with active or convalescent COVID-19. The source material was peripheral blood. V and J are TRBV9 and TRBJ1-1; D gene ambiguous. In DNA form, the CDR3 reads TGTGCCAGCAGCGTAGGGGCCCACACTGAAGCTTTCTTT. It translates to CASSVGAHTEAFF.